The 21 T cell receptor beta chains presented below share a single source sample, sequenced in a study of T cell changes during pregnancy in multiple sclerosis. The assay was immunoSEQ multiplex PCR, and TCRdb's table has in-frame clones only and misses some. The sample comprises tens of thousands of clones, around 93% of which are singletons, and about 0.99% rests with the top ten. The source was peripheral blood, collected after pregnancy. Receptors originate from a female donor with multiple sclerosis, enrolled in a pregnancy study.

This chain links TRBV4-1 with TRBJ2-7; D possibly corresponds to TRBD1 (5 bases). The CDR3 is 15 residues long. Looked up from germline, CDR1 is MGHRA and CDR2 is YSYEKL. V lost 1 base to trimming and J lost 4 bases, with 14 bases between them. The CDR3 loop reads CASSQGRQLEYEQYF. CDR3 bases: TGCGCCAGCAGCCAAGGGAGACAGCTAGAGTACGAGCAGTACTTC.

The rearrangement joins TRBV6-1 to TRBJ2-5; 7 bases map to TRBD2. The CDR3 sequence is 13 residues long. V lost 4 bases to trimming and J lost 4 bases; unmatched junction nucleotides: 3. Per germline, CDR1 MNHNS and CDR2 SASEGT. The CDR3 loop reads CASSGGGRETQYF. The CDR3 region has the DNA TGTGCCAGCAGTGGGGGGGGTCGAGAGACCCAGTACTTC.

This rearrangement joins TRBV15 to TRBJ1-4; possibly TRBD1 for D (5 bases). Trimming took 5 bases from V and 7 from J, leaving 8 bases between them. This CDR3 region has 12 residues. Germline V CDR1 and CDR2: LNHNV, YYDKDF (reference sequence). The CDR3 here is CATSPQGEKLFF. CDR3 sequence (DNA): TGTGCCACCAGCCCCCAGGGTGAAAAACTGTTTTTT.

The chain uses TRBV11-3 and TRBJ2-5, with D possibly TRBD2 on 5 matching bases. Germline V gene data show CDR1 as SGHNT and CDR2 as YENEEA. This CDR3 is built from 15 residues. The germline V and J ends were trimmed by 2 bases and 5 bases, with 15 bases remaining between them. The CDR3 loop reads CASSLREGSRETQYF. The DNA for the CDR3 is TGTGCCAGCAGCTTACGAGAAGGGAGCCGGGAGACCCAGTACTTC.

The chain carries TRBV7-2 and TRBJ2-5; D uncertain. V dropped 1 base and J dropped 5 bases, with 5 bases sitting between them. CDR1 and CDR2 from the germline V gene are SGHTA and FQGNSA. This CDR3 contains 12 residues. The CDR3 DNA reads as TGTGCCAGCAGCTTAGTTCGGGAGACCCAGTACTTC. It translates to CASSLVRETQYF.

The gene calls are TRBV4-3 and TRBJ1-1, with D maybe TRBD1 (6 bases). The CDR3 totals 15 residues. CDR1 and CDR2 (germline): LGHNA, YSLEER. V was trimmed by 2 bases and J by 3 bases, leaving 13 bases between them. The CDR3 here is CASSQLDKGDTEAFF. The CDR3 DNA reads as TGCGCCAGCAGCCAATTGGACAAGGGGGACACTGAAGCTTTCTTT.

The chain couples TRBV7-9 to TRBJ2-2; D ambiguous. The CDR3 has 12 residues. CDR1 SEHNR and CDR2 FQNEAQ come from the germline V gene (reference sequence). V was clipped by 5 bases and J by 3 bases, with 4 bases between them. CDR3 nucleotides: TGTGCCAGCAGCCCTTACACCGGGGAGCTGTTTTTT. Its translation: CASSPYTGELFF.

The chain joins TRBV30 to TRBJ2-2; TRBD1 aligns across 7 bases. The junction had 11 bases not matched to a gene; V was cut back by 8 bases and J by 2 bases. Germline V gene lookup returns CDR1 GTSNPN and CDR2 SVGIG (reference sequence). The CDR3 totals 15 residues. In DNA, the CDR3 is TGTGCCCTGCCCCGGGACAGAAGTAACACCGGGGAGCTGTTTTTT. As protein: CALPRDRSNTGELFF.

The chain couples TRBV7-9 to TRBJ1-3; TRBD1 is a possible D gene (5 bases). The CDR3 is made up of 17 amino acids. Germline V gives CDR1 SEHNR, CDR2 FQNEAQ (reference sequence). Trimming removed 0 bases from V and 5 bases from J, with 17 bases in between. The CDR3 bases are TGTGCCAGCAGCTTAGCGCGGGGGGATGGCCTCCGAAACACCATATATTTT. This gives the protein CASSLARGDGLRNTIYF.

CDR3 coding DNA: TGTGCCAGCAGAAGGGACAGGGGTCTTCTTTCCGGGGAGCTGTTTTTT. Protein sequence: CASRRDRGLLSGELFF. The chain has TRBV7-2 and TRBJ2-2, with TRBD1 matching 10 bases. Per germline, CDR1 SGHTA and CDR2 FQGNSA. The CDR3 has 16 amino acids. J was trimmed by 6 bases and V by 6 bases; bases with no gene match: 10.

In DNA form, the CDR3 reads TGTGCCAGCAGCGAAGGACAGCTGAATTCACCCCTCCACTTT. Amino acids: CASSEGQLNSPLHF. The V and J genes are TRBV7-2 and TRBJ1-6, with D possibly TRBD1 on 6 matching bases. From germline, CDR1 is SGHTA and CDR2 FQGNSA. V lost 5 bases and J 7 bases, leaving 12 bases between the germline ends. This CDR3 contains 14 residues.

CDR3 region: CASSLPGTGDRQPQHF. The DNA for the CDR3 is TGTGCCAGCAGCCTCCCCGGGACAGGGGATCGTCAGCCCCAGCATTTT. The chain links TRBV7-8 to TRBJ1-5; TRBD1 aligns across 10 bases. The CDR3 is 16 residues long. Germline V gives CDR1 SGHVS, CDR2 FQNEAQ. The V segment lost 5 bases and the J segment 6 bases; nucleotides outside the gene matches: 10.

This chain links TRBV12-5 with TRBJ1-2; perhaps TRBD1 as D (6 bases). The CDR3 runs 15 residues. Looked up from germline, CDR1 is LGHNT and CDR2 is FRNRAP. V dropped 1 base and J dropped 5 bases, with 14 bases sitting between them. The CDR3 region is CASGLEQGSFYGYTF. The CDR3 nucleotides read TGTGCTAGTGGTTTGGAGCAGGGGTCTTTTTATGGCTACACCTTC. The full variable domain, rest sourced from reference TRBV12-5 and TRBJ1-2, is DARVTQTPRHKVTEMGQEVTMRCQPILGHNTVFWYRQTMMQGLELLAYFRNRAPLDDSGMPKDRFSAEMPDATLATLKIQPSEPRDSAVYFCASGLEQGSFYGYTFGSGTRLTVV.

The genes are TRBV27 and TRBJ2-1; D is uncertain. This CDR3 is 13 amino acids long. Germline values: CDR1 MNHEY, CDR2 SMNVEV (reference sequence). Trimming took off 5 bases at V and 5 bases at J, with 10 bases between the two ends. CDR3 sequence: CASSATRNNEQFF. Here the CDR3 DNA reads TGTGCCAGCAGTGCAACGCGGAACAATGAGCAGTTCTTC.

The genes are TRBV4-3 and TRBJ1-4, with D possibly matching TRBD1 (5 bases). Trimming cost V 0 bases and J 7 bases, with 15 bases left between them. The CDR3 is 16 residues long. Germline V lookup: CDR1 LGHNA, CDR2 YSLEER. The CDR3 DNA sequence: TGCGCCAGCAGCCAAGAAGGGCAGGGAACGGGTGAAAAACTGTTTTTT. It codes for CASSQEGQGTGEKLFF.

The chain carries TRBV7-8 and TRBJ2-1; 7 nucleotides match TRBD1. The CDR3 is 16 residues long. V shed 1 base and J 3 bases; nucleotides not matched to a gene: 6. Germline V gene lookup returns CDR1 SGHVS and CDR2 FQNEAQ. The CDR3 protein is CASSLEGARNYNEQFF. The CDR3 nucleotides read TGTGCCAGCAGCTTAGAGGGGGCCAGAAACTACAATGAGCAGTTCTTC.

The V and J genes are TRBV7-3 and TRBJ2-2; D may be TRBD2 (5 bases). There are 14 residues in the CDR3. The germline V and J ends were trimmed by 5 bases and 6 bases, with 13 bases remaining between them. Germline V gene data show CDR1 as SGHTA and CDR2 as FQGTGA. CDR3 coding DNA: TGTGCCAGCAGCCCATTGAGGAGGCCCGGGGAGCTGTTTTTT. The encoded protein is CASSPLRRPGELFF.

This clone has more than one count but fewer than ten. CDR3 loop: CASRHQGVNTEAFF. CDR3 in DNA: TGTGCCAGCAGACACCAGGGGGTGAACACTGAAGCTTTCTTT. This chain joins TRBV6-6 and TRBJ1-1; 7 bases align to TRBD1. Germline CDR1 reads MNHNY; CDR2 reads SVGAGI (reference sequence). The CDR3 extends over 14 amino acids. J gave up 0 bases and V 6 bases, and 4 bases lay outside the gene matches.

This rearrangement joins TRBV4-3 to TRBJ1-3; 12 positions agree with TRBD1. The V and J ends lost 4 bases and 2 bases, in that order; junction bases with no gene match: 9. Germline V gives CDR1 LGHNA, CDR2 YSLEER. This CDR3 is 18 amino acids long. CDR3 loop: CASSLSPGQGAPGNTIYF. Here the CDR3 DNA reads TGCGCCAGCAGCCTATCACCGGGACAGGGGGCCCCTGGAAACACCATATATTTT.

This clone has a handful of counts. J is TRBJ1-6 and V is TRBV2; 7 nucleotides line up with TRBD1. Germline V gene data show CDR1 as SNHLY and CDR2 as FYNNEI. The CDR3 totals 14 residues. J lost 7 bases, V lost 2 bases, and 2 bases had no gene match. This CDR3 reads CASSEYRGNSPLHF. The CDR3 DNA reads as TGTGCCAGCAGTGAATACAGGGGAAATTCACCCCTCCACTTT.

This chain joins TRBV7-6 and TRBJ1-2; 8 bases align to TRBD1. Germline values: CDR1 SGHVS, CDR2 FNYEAQ. V trimming: 5 bases; J trimming: 4 bases; junction bases outside the gene matches: 12. This CDR3 is built from 16 residues. The CDR3 protein is CASSSRPGGAAYGYTF. The CDR3 coding sequence is TGTGCCAGCAGCAGTCGGCCAGGGGGCGCCGCCTATGGCTACACCTTC.